This T cell receptor beta chain was sequenced for a study of blood T cell repertoires in COVID-19. Overall study context: PBMCs, B-cell-depleted T cells, or T cells were the source of the cDNA or gDNA that made up the material.

Per the original data handling: Cell counts per sample came from amplifying reference gene primers. TCRdb's table, derived via immunoSEQ multiplex PCR, lists solely in-frame clones and lacks some. The V and J calls and clone size come from that table; D and trimming were worked out from the DNA. Among some 300,000 clones listed, 85% to 90% were seen once. Material: peripheral blood. This sequence originates from a man between 65 and 79 years old with acute or convalescent COVID-19.

CDR3 loop: CASSFGGGGSPLHF. The CDR3 DNA reads TGTGCCAGCAGTTTCGGAGGGGGCGGTTCACCCCTCCACTTT. The rearrangement links TRBV28 to TRBJ1-6; TRBD1 aligns across 7 bases. Losses at the gene ends were 3 bases for V and 9 bases for J; bases not matched to a gene: 5. Germline CDR1 reads MDHEN; CDR2 reads SYDVKM. The CDR3 extends over 14 amino acids.